The clone carrying this T cell receptor beta chain was counted ten times or more. Its antigen remains unknown. This entry belongs to a study of response to subunit inactivated influenza vaccine. Findings and limits, study-wide: The authors suggested that every seasonal influenza vaccination recruits few new T cells.

J gave up 3 bases and V 3 bases, and 11 bases lay outside the gene matches. The length of the CDR3 is 17 residues. The germline V gene encodes CDR1 DFQATT and CDR2 SNEGSKA (reference sequence). TCRdb itself ran the RT-PCR reads through MiXCR, one entry per CDR3 protein. The table records some 850,000 distinct CDR3 sequences, around 20% of them present only once. The specimen was PBMCs from blood, collected 5 days after vaccination. This TCR was sampled from a man aged 50 to 59 who received an inactivated influenza vaccine. The genes are TRBV20-1 and TRBJ2-3; 11 bases map to TRBD2. For the CDR3, the DNA is TGCAGTGCTAGGAGACTAGCGGGGACTTCTTCAACAGATACGCAGTATTTT. Translation: CSARRLAGTSSTDTQYF.